These T cell receptor beta chains were read from a single sample in a study of CD8+CD57+ T cells in acquired aplastic anemia. TCRdb fed the reads into MiXCR, producing one record per CDR3 protein. Counted here are 120,000 or so distinct CDR3 sequences, approximately 61% occurring once; the ten biggest clones make up approximately 28%. Sequenced input: sorted CD4+, CD8+, or CD8+CD57+ T cells (not recorded which) from PBMCs. The receptors were sampled from a human donor with aplastic anemia. The CDR3 runs from the conserved cysteine through the conserved F or W. The D gene is left open where the match is weak. The size field is filled for only some rows; it gives once, few, many or a size class.

>-|TRBV19|TRBJ2-6|TRBD1
CASSITGQSYGANVLTF
TGTGCCAGTAGTATAACGGGACAGAGCTATGGGGCCAACGTCCTGACTTTC
>-|TRBV11-2|TRBJ2-7|-
CARARRAGASSYEQYF
TGTGCTAGAGCGCGACGTGCGGGGGCCTCCTCCTACGAGCAGTACTTC
>few|TRBV12-3/TRBV12-4|TRBJ2-7|TRBD2
CASSSLAGESEQYF
TGTGCCAGCAGTTCTCTAGCGGGAGAATCCGAGCAGTACTTC
>-|TRBV24-1|TRBJ1-5|TRBD1
CATSDRDSQGQPQHF
TGTGCCACCAGTGATCGGGACAGTCAGGGACAGCCCCAGCATTTT
>few|TRBV15|TRBJ2-7|TRBD1
CATSRTGDHEQYF
TGTGCCACCAGCAGGACAGGGGACCACGAGCAGTACTTC
>-|TRBV7-6|TRBJ1-4|-
CASTRLTATNEKLFF
TGTGCCAGCACCCGATTGACAGCAACTAATGAAAAACTGTTTTTT
>-|TRBV11-2|TRBJ2-3|-
CASSLVGGRERFTDAQYF
TGTGCCAGCAGCTTAGTGGGGGGGCGGGAGAGGTTCACAGATGCGCAGTATTTT
>-|TRBV7-3|TRBJ1-1|-
CASSPGVGPTEAFF
TGTGCCAGCAGCCCCGGGGTGGGACCCACTGAAGCTTTCTTT
>-|TRBV19|TRBJ1-6|-
CASSLGTQRGSPLHF
TGTGCCAGTAGTTTAGGGACTCAAAGGGGTTCACCCCTCCACTTT
>-|TRBV15|TRBJ1-5|TRBD1
CATSWTGYSNQPQHF
TGTGCCACCAGCTGGACAGGGTATAGCAATCAGCCCCAGCATTTT